This T cell receptor (beta chain) was recorded in a study of cytomegalovirus exposure and HLA in healthy donors. At the level of the study: Some 180 million T cells yielded 100 million or so unique TCR beta sequences in earlier analysis. Overall study results and limits: Presence/absence analyses treated sequencing depth as roughly uniform across donors. Indistinguishability led to the exclusion of some V segments, TRBV6-2 and TRBV6-3 included. After further analysis at a later stage, around 17,000 TCR beta sequences were associated with HLA alleles at 0.05 false discovery rate.

Primers: 60 Vbeta forward and 13 Jbeta reverse. TCRdb's copy holds only in-frame clones and misses some; the assay was immunoSEQ multiplex PCR. This repertoire includes 150,000 or so clones. This CDR3 region has 19 residues. V lost 0 bases, J lost 0 bases, and 12 bases stayed unmatched. Germline V gives CDR1 SGHTA, CDR2 FQGNSA. To note about this clone: What it recognizes is unknown.

This TCR came from a woman aged 18 to 35 in good health and CMV-seronegative. The sample taken for sequencing was PBMCs. This chain uses TRBV7-2 with TRBJ2-3, with 7 bases lining up with TRBD2. CDR3 nucleotides: TGTGCCAGCAGCTTAGCTTTCTTTCCACTAGCGCCAAGCACAGATACGCAGTATTTT. Translating gives CASSLAFFPLAPSTDTQYF.